The clone carrying this T cell receptor beta chain was seen repeatedly, ten times or more. Its antigen is not known. A template switching step contributed a universal primer site, while unique molecular identifiers were present in the cDNA. TCRdb processed the 5' RACE reads anew with MiXCR; each CDR3 protein has one entry. The table includes a few hundred thousand distinct CDR3 sequences, around 8.8% detected once. This entry is derived from a study of identical twins. Points from the study as a whole: Carriage of fewer insertions was seen in abundant cord blood beta clonotypes, whereas memory repertoires showed none. Researchers reported excess low generation probability among twin-shared out-of-frame alpha sequences.

This CDR3 has 15 residues. V lost 4 bases and J 7 bases, leaving 17 bases between the germline ends. From germline, CDR1 is DFQATT and CDR2 SNEGSKA (reference sequence). The same sample was also used in a study of yellow fever vaccine responses in identical twins. That work states: It has been reported that, in twins, the vaccine T cell response seemed partly convergent and partly personalized.

This clonotype was sampled from a woman younger than 30 in good health. Sequencing used memory (CD45RO+) T cells sorted from blood. The rearrangement uses TRBV20-1 and TRBJ1-6; D is uncertain. The CDR3 nucleotides read TGCAGTGCTACGAAGACCCGGACGGTGAATTCACCCCTCCACTTT. It yields the protein CSATKTRTVNSPLHF.